The 9 T cell receptor beta chains listed next were all sequenced from one sample in a study of blood T cell repertoires in COVID-19. Sequencing used immunoSEQ multiplex PCR; TCRdb keeps in-frame clones, though not all of them. The sample yields about 280,000 clones, roughly 89% seen once. Sequencing used PBMCs or T cells enriched from blood (not recorded which). These receptors were obtained from a woman aged 18-29 years with acute COVID-19.

This chain uses TRBV10-3 with TRBJ2-4; D is possibly TRBD1 (5 bases). The V gene's germline CDR1 is ENHRY and CDR2 SYGVKD. Trimming cost V 3 bases and J 4 bases, with 13 bases left between them. The CDR3 is made up of 15 amino acids. The CDR3 DNA follows: TGTGCCATCAGTGATCACACAGGTGAAAAAAACATTCAGTACTTC. Its translation is CAISDHTGEKNIQYF.

The chain links TRBV15 to TRBJ1-6; 9 nucleotides match TRBD1. The CDR3 has 16 residues. The germline V gene has CDR1 LNHNV and CDR2 YYDKDF (reference sequence). With 1 base clipped from V and 8 bases from J, the junction kept 6 bases outside the gene matches. The chain's CDR3 is CATSRGRTGGYSPLHF. CDR3 nucleotide sequence: TGTGCCACCAGCAGAGGCCGCACAGGGGGCTATTCACCCCTCCACTTT.

This clone was picked up a small number of times. The J gene is TRBJ2-1, the V gene TRBV5-1, with TRBD2 identical over 12 bases. Germline CDR1 is SGHRS and CDR2 is YFSETQ. The CDR3 runs to 16 residues. The ends lost 0 bases at V and 6 bases at J; junction bases unmatched: 4. The CDR3 DNA is TGCGCCAGCAGCTTGGAGGGACTAGCGGGCAGCAATGAGCAGTTCTTC. It specifies CASSLEGLAGSNEQFF.

The CDR3 loop reads CAGVGWRRDSPLHF. As DNA, the CDR3 is TGTGCCGGCGTAGGGTGGAGGAGGGATTCACCCCTCCACTTT. V is TRBV30 and J is TRBJ1-6; D is undetermined. Trimming removed 8 bases from V and 8 bases from J, with 19 bases in between. Germline assignment: CDR1 GTSNPN and CDR2 SVGIG (reference sequence). This CDR3 is 14 amino acids long.

This clone is a singleton in its sample. The chain couples TRBV5-8 to TRBJ2-7; D is ambiguous. There are 12 residues in the CDR3. The germline CDR1 and CDR2 sequences are SGHTS and YDEGEE. V was clipped by 1 base and J by 3 bases, with 5 bases between them. In DNA, the CDR3 is TGTGCCAGCAGCTTGTTCGGCTACGAGCAGTACTTC. Its protein product is CASSLFGYEQYF.

CDR3 protein: CASSLFSGSTDTQYF. CDR3 in DNA: TGTGCCAGCAGCTTATTTAGCGGAAGCACAGATACGCAGTATTTT. The rearrangement joins TRBV11-2 to TRBJ2-3; D is possibly TRBD2 (6 bases). The germline CDR1 and CDR2 sequences are SGHAT and FQNNGV. V lost 2 bases and J 0 bases, leaving 9 bases between the germline ends. CDR3 size: 15 residues.

J is TRBJ2-3 and V is TRBV24-1; 10 bases line up with TRBD2. In germline, CDR1 is KGHDR, CDR2 SFDVKD. This CDR3 is built from 14 residues. With V trimmed by 7 bases and J by 6 bases, 6 bases remained unmatched. In DNA, the CDR3 is TGTGCCACCAGCGAAAGCGGGAGGGGCGATACGCAGTATTTT. Its protein product is CATSESGRGDTQYF.

V gene TRBV27 combines with J gene TRBJ1-5; 9 nucleotides line up with TRBD1. CDR1 and CDR2 from the germline V gene are MNHEY and SMNVEV (reference sequence). Trimming removed 3 bases from V and 6 bases from J; junction bases left unmatched: 9. The length of the CDR3 is 16 residues. The CDR3 region is CASSLTMGQGFQPQHF. The CDR3 region has the DNA TGTGCCAGCAGTTTGACCATGGGACAGGGATTTCAGCCCCAGCATTTT.

The chain couples TRBV10-1 to TRBJ1-5; D perhaps matches TRBD1 (6 bases). Germline V lookup: CDR1 WNHNN, CDR2 SYGVQD (reference sequence). The V and J ends lost 2 bases and 0 bases respectively, with 11 bases between them. This CDR3 is built from 16 residues. The CDR3 is CASSEPEQGSNQPQHF. The CDR3 nucleotides are TGCGCCAGCAGTGAGCCTGAACAGGGTAGCAATCAGCCCCAGCATTTT.